The 30 T cell receptor beta chains reported below all come from one sample, sequenced in a study of T-cell memory formation after mild COVID-19. TCRdb processed the 5' RACE reads anew with MiXCR; each CDR3 protein has one entry. The sample records tens of thousands of distinct CDR3 sequences, about 15% being singletons. Sample: PBMCs or a T cell subset sorted from them (not recorded which). The receptors here all came from a young man who had mild COVID-19 (a few samples of this study predate the infection). Cell type and time point are not known.

The rearrangement uses TRBV28 and TRBJ2-7; D not resolved. CDR1 is MDHEN and CDR2 is SYDVKM in the germline V gene. With 6 bases removed from V and 3 bases from J, the gap between germline ends came to 21 bases. The CDR3 is 16 amino acids. CDR3 amino acids: CASSAQWGNRHYEQYV. The DNA of the CDR3 is TGTGCCAGCAGCGCCCAGTGGGGTAATAGGCACTACGAGCAGTACGTC.

The sample holds one count of this clonotype. The V gene is TRBV7-9, the J gene TRBJ1-1; D call uncertain. CDR3 length: 16 amino acids. The V end was cut by 5 bases, the J end by 2 bases, with 18 bases between. The germline V gene encodes CDR1 SEHNR and CDR2 FQNEAQ (reference sequence). CDR3 bases: TGTGCCAGCAGCGGGGATCTGAGGAGGCTCAACACTGAAGCTTTCTTT. The encoded protein is CASSGDLRRLNTEAFF. The full variable domain, rest sourced from reference TRBV7-9 and TRBJ1-1, is DTGVSQNPRHKITKRGQNVTFRCDPISEHNRLYWYRQTLGQGPEFLTYFQNEAQLEKSRLLSDRFSAERPKGSFSTLEIQRTEQGDSAMYLCASSGDLRRLNTEAFFGQGTRLTVV.

In its sample, this clonotype was seen a few times. The rearrangement uses TRBV27 and TRBJ2-5, with D unresolved. The germline V gene encodes CDR1 MNHEY and CDR2 SMNVEV (reference sequence). Trimming took 8 bases from V and 5 from J, leaving 12 bases between them. CDR3 length equals 12 residues. CDR3 nucleotide sequence: TGTGCCAGCGGCCCTGGTTTGGAGACCCAGTACTTC. Protein: CASGPGLETQYF.

This clonotype was counted a few times. The gene calls are TRBV2 and TRBJ2-7; no firm D call. V was pared by 6 bases and J by 0 bases, with 9 bases between. This CDR3 has 13 amino acids. The V gene's germline CDR1 is SNHLY and CDR2 FYNNEI. For the CDR3, the DNA is TGTGCCAGCAGCGGGCACCTCTCCTACGAGCAGTACGTC. Translation gives CASSGHLSYEQYV.

This clonotype occurred a few times. The chain uses TRBV4-3 and TRBJ2-3; perhaps TRBD2 as D (7 bases). This CDR3 comprises 17 residues. V lost 0 bases to trimming and J lost 4 bases, with 17 bases between them. Germline-derived CDR1 and CDR2 are LGHNA and YSLEER. The CDR3 spells CASSQDGGGGAADTQYF. DNA of the CDR3: TGCGCCAGCAGCCAAGATGGGGGCGGGGGCGCGGCAGATACGCAGTATTTT.

At least ten counts were recorded for this clonotype. This chain links TRBV12-3 or TRBV12-4 with TRBJ2-7; the D gene is possibly TRBD1 (6 bases). The CDR3 runs to 14 residues. V dropped 5 bases and J dropped 4 bases, with 15 bases sitting between them. Here the CDR3 DNA reads TGTGCCAGCAGTACGACGGGACACCTATACGAGCAGTACTTC. It specifies CASSTTGHLYEQYF.

The rearrangement links TRBV6-2 or TRBV6-3 to TRBJ2-7; D might be TRBD1 (6 bases). Looked up from germline, CDR1 is MNHEY and CDR2 is SVGEGT. CDR3 size: 13 residues. V was clipped by 6 bases and J by 5 bases, with 14 bases between them. The CDR3 loop is CASSNPRGHEQYV. The CDR3 coding sequence is TGTGCCAGCAGCAATCCCAGGGGTCACGAGCAGTACGTC.

The rearrangement joins TRBV4-1 to TRBJ2-5; 7 nucleotides match TRBD2. Trimming removed 4 bases from V and 3 bases from J; junction bases left unmatched: 5. Germline assignment: CDR1 MGHRA and CDR2 YSYEKL. The CDR3 runs 14 residues. The CDR3 DNA sequence: TGCGCCAGCAGCCCCCGGGGGAGGGAAGAGACCCAGTACTTC. The encoded protein is CASSPRGREETQYF.

This clonotype was detected a few times. This chain joins TRBV20-1 and TRBJ2-1, with 8 bases identical to TRBD2. The junction had 5 bases not matched to a gene; V was cut back by 3 bases and J by 7 bases. This CDR3 has 13 amino acids. Germline V CDR1 and CDR2: DFQATT, SNEGSKA (reference sequence). Written as DNA, the CDR3 is TGCAGTGCTAGGGGACTAGAGGATAATGAGCAGTTCTTC. Its translation: CSARGLEDNEQFF.

V usage is TRBV9 and J usage is TRBJ1-4; 8 nucleotides align to TRBD1. Germline loops: CDR1 SGDLS, CDR2 YYNGEE. The CDR3 extends over 15 amino acids. The V and J ends lost 2 bases and 5 bases, in that order; junction bases with no gene match: 5. CDR3 sequence: CASSVRQGYNEKLFF. The CDR3 DNA reads TGTGCCAGCAGCGTTCGACAGGGGTACAATGAAAAACTGTTTTTT. Using reference TRBV9 and TRBJ1-4 for the parts outside the CDR3, the full variable domain is DSGVTQTPKHLITATGQRVTLRCSPRSGDLSVYWYQQSLDQGLQFLIQYYNGEERAKGNILERFSAQQFPDLHSELNLSSLELGDSALYFCASSVRQGYNEKLFFGSGTQLSVL.

This clonotype showed up just a few times. The chain has TRBV7-3 and TRBJ2-3, with D maybe TRBD1 (6 bases). The CDR3 has 15 amino acids. With 0 bases removed from V and 6 bases from J, the gap between germline ends came to 13 bases. Germline assignment: CDR1 SGHTA and CDR2 FQGTGA. The CDR3 DNA is TGTGCCAGCAGCTTAACAGGGGGAAATTCTGATACGCAGTATTTT. This sequence encodes CASSLTGGNSDTQYF.

This clonotype showed up just a few times. The V and J genes are TRBV6-1 and TRBJ2-7; TRBD1 matches at 7 bases. CDR3 length: 15 amino acids. The ends lost 6 bases at V and 2 bases at J; junction bases unmatched: 10. From germline, CDR1 is MNHNS and CDR2 SASEGT. In DNA form, the CDR3 reads TGTGCCAGCAGCATTCTTGACAGGGTTCCCTACGAGCAGTACTTC. Residues: CASSILDRVPYEQYF.

The rearrangement joins TRBV6-5 to TRBJ1-5, with D maybe TRBD1 (6 bases). The CDR3 is 15 amino acids. Germline V lookup: CDR1 MNHEY, CDR2 SVGAGI. The V and J ends lost 6 bases and 7 bases respectively, with 19 bases between them. The chain's CDR3 is CASSLNTGLNQPQHF. CDR3 nucleotide sequence: TGTGCCAGCAGCCTCAACACAGGGCTGAACCAGCCCCAGCATTTT.

This chain uses TRBV11-2 with TRBJ2-7; D possibly matches TRBD1 or TRBD2 (5 bases each). Germline-derived CDR1 and CDR2 are SGHAT and FQNNGV. The CDR3 length is 14 residues. V lost 1 base, J lost 5 bases, and 12 bases lay in between. CDR3 DNA: TGTGCCAGCAGCTTAGGGCAGGGAGTCCACGAGCAGTACTTC. Translation gives CASSLGQGVHEQYF.

This clonotype was seen only a few times. V and J are TRBV6-5 and TRBJ1-5, with 9 bases fitting TRBD1. Unmatched junction bases numbered 14, after V lost 2 bases and J lost 3 bases. The CDR3 consists of 19 residues. Looked up from germline, CDR1 is MNHEY and CDR2 is SVGAGI. The CDR3 nucleotides are TGTGCCAGCAGTTACAGACAGGGGGTGGCTTGGCTGGCCAATCAGCCCCAGCATTTT. This gives the protein CASSYRQGVAWLANQPQHF.

The CDR3 nucleotides read TGTGCCAGCAGCTTCCGCGGACTAGCGGGGGGTCCGTCCTACAATGAGCAGTTCTTC. Its translation: CASSFRGLAGGPSYNEQFF. The V gene is TRBV9, the J gene TRBJ2-1; TRBD2 matches 14 bases. After removal of 4 bases from V and 1 base from J, the junction contained 10 bases not matched to a gene. Germline V gives CDR1 SGDLS, CDR2 YYNGEE. CDR3 length: 19 residues.

This clonotype was observed many times. The genes are TRBV4-2 and TRBJ2-7, with D perhaps matching TRBD2 (6 bases). The CDR3 is made up of 15 amino acids. Germline loops: CDR1 LGHNA, CDR2 YNFKEQ. V was shortened by 2 bases and J by 1 base, with 12 bases between the two germline ends. CDR3 coding DNA: TGTGCCAGCAGCCAACGAGGGGACTCATCCTACGAGCAGTACTTC. Its translation: CASSQRGDSSYEQYF.

The J gene is TRBJ2-5, the V gene TRBV7-9; TRBD1 matches 7 bases. V trimming: 4 bases; J trimming: 2 bases; junction bases outside the gene matches: 10. Germline V gene data show CDR1 as SEHNR and CDR2 as FQNEAQ (reference sequence). There are 16 residues in the CDR3. The CDR3 bases are TGTGCCAGCAGCTCCCTCGACGACAGGGCTCAAGAGACCCAGTACTTC. This translates into CASSSLDDRAQETQYF.

The chain carries TRBV6-6 and TRBJ1-2; a possible D gene is TRBD1 (5 bases). Trimming removed 6 bases from V and 6 bases from J, with 14 bases in between. Germline CDR1 reads MNHNY; CDR2 reads SVGAGI (reference sequence). The CDR3 loop spans 13 amino acids. The CDR3 bases are TGTGCCAGCAGCCTCGACAGACCAGATGGCTACACCTTC. The encoded protein is CASSLDRPDGYTF.

Ten or more counts support this clonotype. This chain links TRBV29-1 with TRBJ1-1; TRBD1 matches 11 bases. The CDR3 length is 13 residues. Germline CDR1 SQVTM, CDR2 ANQGSEA. V was pared by 1 base and J by 6 bases, with 1 base of the junction left unmatched. CDR3 nucleotides: TGCAGCGTTGAAGGGGACAGGGGGGCTGAAGCTTTCTTT. This encodes CSVEGDRGAEAFF.

The V and J genes are TRBV6-5 and TRBJ2-5; D possibly corresponds to TRBD2 (6 bases). Trimming left V 5 bases short and J 3 bases short, with 13 bases between. The germline V gene encodes CDR1 MNHEY and CDR2 SVGAGI. This CDR3 has 14 amino acids. The CDR3 spells CASSPTRFEETQYF. The CDR3 DNA is TGTGCCAGCAGTCCGACTAGGTTTGAAGAGACCCAGTACTTC.

The rearrangement uses TRBV5-1 and TRBJ1-1; possibly TRBD1 for D (5 bases). This CDR3 is built from 12 residues. Trimming shortened V by 1 base and J by 7 bases, and 8 bases separated the two germline ends. Germline CDR1 reads SGHRS; CDR2 reads YFSETQ. The CDR3 loop reads CASSLRGYEAFF. Here the CDR3 DNA reads TGCGCCAGCAGCTTGCGGGGGTATGAAGCTTTCTTT.

The chain links TRBV20-1 to TRBJ1-2; D is unclear. The CDR3 has 14 amino acids. Per the germline V gene, CDR1 is DFQATT and CDR2 is SNEGSKA (reference sequence). V shed 0 bases and J shed 4 bases, with 12 bases lying between them. The DNA for the CDR3 is TGCAGTGCTAGAGATCGGAGCCAAGCCTATGGCTACACCTTC. Its protein is CSARDRSQAYGYTF.

The chain links TRBV12-3 or TRBV12-4 to TRBJ2-2, with 7 bases aligning to TRBD2. The CDR3 totals 14 residues. The V and J ends lost 5 bases and 8 bases, in that order; junction bases with no gene match: 8. This CDR3 is CASSPRGREGELFF. Here the CDR3 DNA reads TGTGCCAGCAGTCCCCGGGGGAGGGAGGGGGAGCTGTTTTTT.

The chain employs TRBV4-1 and TRBJ1-2; the match to TRBD1 covers 7 bases. Germline V gives CDR1 MGHRA, CDR2 YSYEKL. CDR3 size: 15 residues. The trim removed 2 bases at V and 4 bases at J, leaving 7 bases unmatched. The CDR3 bases are TGCGCCAGCAGCCAACTCCCGGGACAGAGCTATGGCTACACCTTC. This translates into CASSQLPGQSYGYTF.

This chain links TRBV10-3 with TRBJ2-3; 9 positions match TRBD2. CDR1 ENHRY and CDR2 SYGVKD come from the germline V gene. This CDR3 has 16 amino acids. J was trimmed by 3 bases and V by 3 bases; bases with no gene match: 7. The DNA of the CDR3 is TGTGCCATCAGTGAACCCTCCAGCGGGAGGACAGATACGCAGTATTTT. Amino acids: CAISEPSSGRTDTQYF.

This chain joins TRBV4-3 and TRBJ2-1; D ambiguous. With 0 bases removed from V and 4 bases from J, the gap between germline ends came to 7 bases. The germline V gene encodes CDR1 LGHNA and CDR2 YSLEER. CDR3 length: 14 residues. DNA of the CDR3: TGCGCCAGCAGCCAAGATACCGAGTACAATGAGCAGTTCTTC. Translated: CASSQDTEYNEQFF.

In this sample, this clonotype turned up many times. V and J are TRBV4-3 and TRBJ2-3; TRBD2 matches at 7 bases. The length of the CDR3 is 17 residues. V shed 1 base, J shed 1 base, and the junction held 8 bases outside the gene matches. Germline CDR1 is LGHNA and CDR2 is YSLEER. CDR3: CASSQVRAGDRTDTQYF. The CDR3 DNA reads TGCGCCAGCAGCCAAGTTCGCGCGGGAGATCGCACAGATACGCAGTATTTT.

The sample holds a few counts of this clonotype. The rearrangement links TRBV11-2 to TRBJ2-1; D is undetermined. The germline CDR1 and CDR2 sequences are SGHAT and FQNNGV. With 6 bases removed from V and 7 bases from J, the gap between germline ends came to 7 bases. CDR3 length equals 11 residues. The CDR3, as DNA: TGTGCCAGCAGGTCAGAGAATGAGCAGTTCTTC. It is translated as CASRSENEQFF.

The rearrangement joins TRBV7-2 to TRBJ2-3, with TRBD1 as a possible D gene (5 bases). The CDR3 is 12 amino acids. V was shortened by 6 bases and J by 4 bases, with 8 bases between the two germline ends. The germline gives CDR1 SGHTA, CDR2 FQGNSA. The CDR3 DNA reads TGTGCCAGCAGGGGGCAATCAGATACGCAGTATTTT. Its translation is CASRGQSDTQYF. Full variable domain (missing parts from reference TRBV7-2 and TRBJ2-3): GAGVSQSPSNKVTEKGKDVELRCDPISGHTALYWYRQSLGQGLEFLIYFQGNSAPDKSGLPSDRFSAERTGGSVSTLTIQRTQQEDSAVYLCASRGQSDTQYFGPGTRLTVL.